The source of this TCR beta chain is a study of T cell changes during pregnancy in multiple sclerosis. Method: immunoSEQ multiplex PCR; TCRdb's copy keeps in-frame clones and lacks some. The sample includes 35,000 to 50,000 clones, 87% of them seen just once. After removal of 1 base from V and 4 bases from J, the junction contained 8 bases not matched to a gene. CDR1 and CDR2 (germline): SGHNT, YYREEE (reference sequence). The CDR3 extends over 17 amino acids. The source was CD4+ T cells from peripheral blood mononuclear cells, collected after pregnancy. The origin of this receptor is a female donor with multiple sclerosis, enrolled in a pregnancy study. The chain is built from TRBV5-4 and TRBJ2-1; TRBD2 matches at 10 bases. The chain's CDR3 is CASSLMASGGQYNEQFF. The CDR3 DNA reads as TGTGCCAGCAGCTTGATGGCTAGCGGGGGCCAGTACAATGAGCAGTTCTTC.